Given below is one T cell receptor beta chain in context. This sample includes further DNA sequences coding for the same CDR3. The CDR3 has 14 residues. Germline V gene lookup returns CDR1 PRHDT and CDR2 FYEKMQ (reference sequence). The ends were cut back, 0 bases at V and 2 bases at J, with 7 bases in the middle. The data were taken from a study of blood T cell repertoires in COVID-19. Study as a whole: There were acute and convalescent COVID-19 samples, and they came from the United States, Italy and Spain. From T cells, B-cell-depleted T cells, or PBMCs came the material, which was cDNA or gDNA.

The data were produced by immunoSEQ multiplex PCR, yet TCRdb's version contains in-frame clones alone and is incomplete. The top ten clones hold around 20% of a sample with about 180,000 clones, about nine tenths of them seen once. The sequence was obtained from a man in his 70s with active or convalescent COVID-19. Sequenced sample: peripheral blood. The chain links TRBV13 to TRBJ1-2, with D possibly being TRBD1 (5 bases). CDR3 loop: CASSLGTGNYGYTF. The CDR3 coding sequence is TGTGCCAGCAGCTTAGGTACAGGAAACTATGGCTACACCTTC.